This TCR beta chain is from a study of cytomegalovirus exposure and HLA in healthy donors. Findings and caveats of the study: Equally common other TCR beta chains were less clonally expanded than HLA-associated ones, a later analysis found. About 150 TCR beta chains were listed as cytomegalovirus-associated. Within an earlier analysis, most TCR beta V segments proved productive either about 90% or about 30% of the time. With DRB1 most and HLA-C fewest, TCR association rates differed between HLA loci in a later analysis.

Concerning this clone itself: Its specificity is not known.

The CDR3 spans 16 residues. CDR1 MDHEN and CDR2 SYDVKM come from the germline V gene. J lost 7 bases, V lost 5 bases, and 13 bases had no gene match. The PCR was carried out with 60 Vbeta primers and 13 Jbeta primers. Data came from immunoSEQ multiplex PCR; TCRdb stores just in-frame clones and leaves some out. The sample records a few hundred thousand clones, about four fifths being singletons. The sequencing input was PBMCs. The chain is built from TRBV28 and TRBJ2-7; 11 bases map to TRBD2. The TCR was taken from a man aged 30 to 45 in good health and CMV-seronegative. This chain's CDR3 is CASSPPPSGGTLEQYF. For the CDR3, the DNA is TGTGCCAGCAGTCCGCCGCCTAGCGGGGGGACTTTGGAGCAGTACTTC.